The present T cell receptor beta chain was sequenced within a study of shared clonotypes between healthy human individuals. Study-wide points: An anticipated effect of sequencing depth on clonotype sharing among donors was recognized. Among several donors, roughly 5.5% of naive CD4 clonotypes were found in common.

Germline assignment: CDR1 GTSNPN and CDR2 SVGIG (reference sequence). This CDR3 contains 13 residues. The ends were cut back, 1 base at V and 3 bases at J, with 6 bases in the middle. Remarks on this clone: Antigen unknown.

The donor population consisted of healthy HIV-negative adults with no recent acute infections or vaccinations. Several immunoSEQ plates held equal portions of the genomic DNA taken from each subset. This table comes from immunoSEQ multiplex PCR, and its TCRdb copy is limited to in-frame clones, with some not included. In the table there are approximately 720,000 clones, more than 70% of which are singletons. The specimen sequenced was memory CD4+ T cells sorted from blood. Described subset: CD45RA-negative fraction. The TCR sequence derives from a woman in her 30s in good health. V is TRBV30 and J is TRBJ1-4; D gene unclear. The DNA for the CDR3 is TGTGCCTGGAGTGGGCAGTCTAATGAAAAACTGTTTTTT. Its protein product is CAWSGQSNEKLFF.